The entry that follows covers one TCR beta chain sequence. This sample was included in a study of T cells in localized non-small cell lung cancer. The assay was immunoSEQ multiplex PCR, and TCRdb's table has in-frame clones only and misses some. The sample includes about 75,000 clones, 75% to 85% of them seen just once. The TCR originated in a female donor over 55 with stage I lung adenocarcinoma. The sequenced sample was peripheral blood, obtained before any cancer treatment.

CDR3 loop: CASSLGPVYGYTF. CDR3 DNA sequence: TGTGCCAGCAGCTTAGGACCTGTTTATGGCTACACCTTC. The rearrangement links TRBV7-2 to TRBJ1-2; D gene uncertain. V shed 1 base and J shed 5 bases, with 8 bases lying between them. CDR1 and CDR2 from the germline V gene are SGHTA and FQGNSA. This CDR3 spans 13 amino acids.